Listed here are 28 T cell receptor beta chains from one sample, sequenced in a study of T cells after yellow fever vaccination. MiXCR, applied by TCRdb to the 5' RACE reads, yields one record per CDR3 protein. This table holds 450,000 to 600,000 distinct CDR3 sequences, less than 15% found once. This specimen consisted of PBMCs, obtained on the day of the yellow fever booster vaccination. The source is a man aged 25 to 40 who received the YFV17D yellow fever vaccine.

This clonotype came up a few times. The chain uses TRBV6-5 and TRBJ2-3; D might be TRBD2 (6 bases). V gave up 6 bases and J gave up 3 bases, with 16 bases separating them. CDR1 is MNHEY and CDR2 is SVGAGI in the germline V gene. CDR3 length: 15 residues. The CDR3 DNA is TGTGCCAGCAGGGGGACTGCCGAATCGACAGATACGCAGTATTTT. Protein: CASRGTAESTDTQYF.

The chain has TRBV20-1 and TRBJ2-1; D is ambiguous. The CDR3 is made up of 13 amino acids. Deletions cut 6 bases from V and 4 bases from J, with 13 bases between. The germline CDR1 and CDR2 sequences are DFQATT and SNEGSKA (reference sequence). The CDR3 spells CSAGTADYNEQFF. CDR3 in DNA: TGCAGTGCGGGAACCGCCGATTACAATGAGCAGTTCTTC.

The chain recombines TRBV9 with TRBJ1-1; D is ambiguous. V lost 0 bases, J lost 6 bases, and 9 bases lay in between. In germline, CDR1 is SGDLS, CDR2 YYNGEE. This CDR3 region has 13 residues. Here the CDR3 reads CASSVGRGSEAFF. The CDR3 nucleotides read TGTGCCAGCAGCGTAGGTCGGGGATCTGAAGCTTTCTTT. Full variable domain (outside the CDR3, taken from reference TRBV9 and TRBJ1-1): DSGVTQTPKHLITATGQRVTLRCSPRSGDLSVYWYQQSLDQGLQFLIQYYNGEERAKGNILERFSAQQFPDLHSELNLSSLELGDSALYFCASSVGRGSEAFFGQGTRLTVV.

This chain connects TRBV24-1 to TRBJ2-1, with 10 bases matching TRBD2. Germline V lookup: CDR1 KGHDR, CDR2 SFDVKD. V was clipped by 4 bases and J by 7 bases; unmatched bases: 15. The CDR3 is made up of 18 amino acids. The CDR3 region is CATSESRGSGRAINEQFF. The CDR3 region has the DNA TGTGCCACCAGTGAATCACGGGGGAGCGGGAGGGCCATAAATGAGCAGTTCTTC.

The chain joins TRBV6-2 or TRBV6-3 to TRBJ1-2; TRBD1 is a possible D gene (6 bases). The germline V and J ends were trimmed by 2 bases and 0 bases, with 22 bases remaining between them. CDR1 and CDR2 (germline): MNHEY, SVGEGT. The CDR3 sequence is 19 residues long. CDR3 DNA sequence: TGTGCCAGCAGTTACGCCCTTGGGGGGCCAAGACCTCCTAACTATGGCTACACCTTC. Protein product: CASSYALGGPRPPNYGYTF.

The rearrangement links TRBV10-2 to TRBJ2-3, with 8 bases identical to TRBD2. With V trimmed by 2 bases and J by 3 bases, 16 bases remained unmatched. From germline, CDR1 is WSHSY and CDR2 SAAADI. The CDR3 extends over 19 amino acids. The CDR3 nucleotides are TGCGCCAGCAGTGAGGGTATTAGCGGGGAGCCCCGCCTGACAGATACGCAGTATTTT. This translates into CASSEGISGEPRLTDTQYF.

This rearrangement joins TRBV29-1 to TRBJ1-3; D gene uncertain. The CDR3 extends over 12 amino acids. Germline CDR1 and CDR2: SQVTM and ANQGSEA. Deletions cut 4 bases from V and 2 bases from J, with 6 bases between. The CDR3 DNA sequence: TGCAGCGTTGGAGGCACTGGAAACACCATATATTTT. Translating gives CSVGGTGNTIYF.

This clonotype came up once. This may arise from a read error, as a much more abundant clone is one base away. The chain employs TRBV4-3 and TRBJ1-1; D is uncertain. V was trimmed by 3 bases and J by 4 bases, leaving 12 bases between them. The CDR3 spans 14 residues. The germline CDR1 and CDR2 sequences are LGHNA and YSLEER. Here the CDR3 DNA reads TGCGCCAGCAGCCACAGCGGTTTTCTCACTGAAGCTTTCTTT. Encoded protein: CASSHSGFLTEAFF.

A few counts support this clonotype. The chain joins TRBV7-8 to TRBJ2-3; 15 bases map to TRBD2. This CDR3 spans 14 amino acids. V lost 11 bases and J lost 3; bases outside the gene matches: 3. Per germline, CDR1 SGHVS and CDR2 FQNEAQ. The CDR3 protein is CAGTSGRRTDTQYF. The CDR3 DNA sequence: TGTGCCGGGACTAGCGGGAGGAGAACAGATACGCAGTATTTT.

This clonotype occurred a few times. This chain uses TRBV6-5 with TRBJ2-5, with D perhaps matching TRBD2 (5 bases). Germline CDR1 reads MNHEY; CDR2 reads SVGAGI. V shed 2 bases and J shed 1 base, with 11 bases lying between them. The CDR3 is made up of 15 amino acids. Here the CDR3 reads CASSYRVGLQETQYF. The CDR3 DNA sequence: TGTGCCAGCAGTTACCGGGTCGGACTCCAAGAGACCCAGTACTTC.

This clonotype occurred a few times. V and J are TRBV20-1 and TRBJ1-1; D not certain. V was shortened by 6 bases and J by 4 bases, with 12 bases between the two germline ends. The CDR3 runs to 12 residues. Germline V gene sequence: CDR1 DFQATT, CDR2 SNEGSKA (reference sequence). The CDR3 loop reads CSAGRDSTEAFF. CDR3 in DNA: TGCAGTGCAGGACGAGACTCCACTGAAGCTTTCTTT.

This chain connects TRBV5-6 to TRBJ2-1, with D unclear. V was shortened by 1 base and J by 3 bases, with 14 bases between the two germline ends. Germline V gives CDR1 SGHDT, CDR2 YYEEEE. The CDR3 extends over 16 amino acids. CDR3 sequence (DNA): TGTGCCAGCAGCTTGTTCGCTAGGTTAATCTACAATGAGCAGTTCTTC. It is translated as CASSLFARLIYNEQFF.

V is TRBV12-3 or TRBV12-4 and J is TRBJ2-7; the D gene could be TRBD1 or TRBD2 (5 bases each). The CDR3 has 14 residues. V was shortened by 6 bases and J by 3 bases, with 15 bases between the two germline ends. The CDR3 is CASRQGRMNYEQYF. The CDR3 DNA follows: TGTGCCAGCAGGCAGGGACGGATGAACTACGAGCAGTACTTC.

V usage is TRBV7-2 and J usage is TRBJ2-5; 9 nucleotides line up with TRBD2. Trimming removed 10 bases from V and 5 bases from J; junction bases left unmatched: 11. Germline CDR1 and CDR2: SGHTA and FQGNSA. The CDR3 has 14 residues. CDR3 sequence reads: CATTTSGGRETQYF. The CDR3 region has the DNA TGTGCCACCACGACTAGCGGAGGCAGGGAGACCCAGTACTTC.

The CDR3 nucleotides read TGCAGTGCTAGAAATCCCCTCGCGGGGGAGCAGTACTTC. This encodes CSARNPLAGEQYF. The chain combines TRBV20-1 with TRBJ2-7, with TRBD2 as a possible D gene (6 bases). The CDR3 consists of 13 residues. V lost 2 bases, J lost 7 bases, and 15 bases lay in between. The germline gives CDR1 DFQATT, CDR2 SNEGSKA (reference sequence).

This clonotype showed up just a few times. The rearrangement links TRBV29-1 to TRBJ2-1; D assignment may be TRBD1 or TRBD2 (5 bases each). The germline V gene has CDR1 SQVTM and CDR2 ANQGSEA. Trimming removed 3 bases at V and 10 bases at J, with 7 bases between. CDR3 length equals 10 residues. CDR3 bases: TGCAGCGTTGACAGGGAGGAGCAGTTCTTC. This gives the protein CSVDREEQFF.

The chain joins TRBV6-5 to TRBJ2-1, with 8 bases lining up with TRBD2. The V and J ends lost 2 bases and 7 bases, in that order; junction bases with no gene match: 13. Germline assignment: CDR1 MNHEY and CDR2 SVGAGI. The CDR3 covers 17 residues. The CDR3 protein is CASSYGLAGTRLNEQFF. The CDR3 DNA is TGTGCCAGCAGTTACGGTTTAGCGGGGACCCGATTGAATGAGCAGTTCTTC.

V and J are TRBV6-2 or TRBV6-3 and TRBJ2-1, with TRBD1 identical over 9 bases. V was clipped by 6 bases and J by 5 bases; unmatched bases: 11. Germline loops: CDR1 MNHEY, CDR2 SVGEGT. The CDR3 extends over 16 amino acids. The CDR3 sequence: CASSRGTGSVNNEQFF. Here the CDR3 DNA reads TGTGCCAGCAGCCGGGGGACAGGGTCAGTAAACAATGAGCAGTTCTTC.

This clonotype appeared a few times. The rearrangement joins TRBV27 to TRBJ2-1; D remains unclear. Germline-derived CDR1 and CDR2 are MNHEY and SMNVEV (reference sequence). The CDR3 sequence is 15 residues long. V lost 6 bases and J lost 0, with 12 bases in between. CDR3 in amino acids: CASRPYSSSYNEQFF. DNA for the CDR3: TGTGCCAGCAGGCCCTATTCAAGCTCCTACAATGAGCAGTTCTTC.

The genes are TRBV4-2 and TRBJ2-3; D is undetermined. Germline CDR1 LGHNA, CDR2 YNFKEQ. The CDR3 has 18 residues. The V gene lost 2 bases and the J gene lost 0 bases, with 18 bases spanning the gap. The CDR3 reads CASSQTESLGASTDTQYF. The CDR3 nucleotides are TGTGCCAGCAGCCAAACCGAATCTTTAGGAGCCAGCACAGATACGCAGTATTTT.

This clonotype was found many times. J is TRBJ2-7 and V is TRBV28, with D possibly being TRBD1 or TRBD2 (5 bases each). The CDR3 covers 14 residues. Deletions cut 5 bases from V and 2 bases from J, with 13 bases between. Germline CDR1 MDHEN, CDR2 SYDVKM. CDR3 nucleotide sequence: TGTGCCAGCAGTATCGGGACCTTAACCTACGAGCAGTACTTC. Translating it yields CASSIGTLTYEQYF.

This clonotype was seen more than once but under ten times. The chain has TRBV19 and TRBJ2-1; 8 nucleotides line up with TRBD2. The germline V gene encodes CDR1 LNHDA and CDR2 SQIVND (reference sequence). The CDR3 has 15 amino acids. V lost 6 bases to trimming and J lost 0 bases; unmatched junction nucleotides: 4. As DNA, the CDR3 is TGTGCCAGTAGCGTTAGCGGGGACTCCTACAATGAGCAGTTCTTC. This codes for CASSVSGDSYNEQFF.

This chain uses TRBV5-6 with TRBJ2-7, with 8 positions matching TRBD1. From germline, CDR1 is SGHDT and CDR2 YYEEEE. This CDR3 is built from 16 residues. Trimming removed 4 bases from V and 0 bases from J; junction bases left unmatched: 9. Here the CDR3 reads CASSPDWTGSSYEQYF. CDR3 coding DNA: TGTGCCAGCAGCCCGGATTGGACAGGGAGCTCCTACGAGCAGTACTTC. The full variable domain, completed using reference TRBV5-6 and TRBJ2-7, is DAGVTQSPTHLIKTRGQQVTLRCSPKSGHDTVSWYQQALGQGPQFIFQYYEEEERQRGNFPDRFSGHQFPNYSSELNVNALLLGDSALYLCASSPDWTGSSYEQYFGPGTRLTVT.

This clonotype was detected ten times or more. The chain recombines TRBV5-4 with TRBJ2-2; D uncertain. The CDR3 runs to 14 residues. The germline CDR1 and CDR2 sequences are SGHNT and YYREEE (reference sequence). Deletions cut 1 base from V and 3 bases from J, with 7 bases between. The DNA of the CDR3 is TGTGCCAGCAGCTTGAGCTCCCACACCGGGGAGCTGTTTTTT. Its translation is CASSLSSHTGELFF.

This clonotype turned up a few times. The rearrangement uses TRBV20-1 and TRBJ1-1; D is ambiguous. V was cut by 1 base and J by 5 bases, with 8 bases left in between. The CDR3 has 12 amino acids. CDR1 is DFQATT and CDR2 is SNEGSKA in the germline V gene (reference sequence). CDR3 sequence (DNA): TGCAGTGCTAGAGGCGTTAGTACTGAAGCTTTCTTT. It codes for CSARGVSTEAFF.

This clonotype turned up a few times. The chain combines TRBV29-1 with TRBJ2-5, with D maybe TRBD1 (8 bases). V shed 7 bases and J shed 4 bases, with 13 bases lying between them. This CDR3 has 12 amino acids. The V gene's germline CDR1 is SQVTM and CDR2 ANQGSEA. Here the CDR3 reads CSGYRGGETQYF. CDR3 nucleotides: TGCAGCGGCTACAGGGGGGGAGAGACCCAGTACTTC.

The chain is built from TRBV5-1 and TRBJ2-1, with 7 bases that match TRBD1. The CDR3 spans 12 residues. After removal of 7 bases from V and 10 bases from J, the junction contained 8 bases not matched to a gene. CDR1 is SGHRS and CDR2 is YFSETQ in the germline V gene. CDR3 coding DNA: TGCGCCAGCCGGTCCCTACAGGGGGAGCAGTTCTTC. This codes for CASRSLQGEQFF. Looking up the rest from reference TRBV5-1 and TRBJ2-1 gives the full variable domain: KAGVTQTPRYLIKTRGQQVTLSCSPISGHRSVSWYQQTPGQGLQFLFEYFSETQRNKGNFPGRFSGRQFSNSRSEMNVSTLELGDSALYLCASRSLQGEQFFGPGTRLTVL.

This clonotype has just a few counts. V is TRBV11-2 and J is TRBJ2-7, with 12 bases that match TRBD2. The junction had 6 bases not matched to a gene; V was cut back by 5 bases and J by 4 bases. CDR1 and CDR2 from the germline V gene are SGHAT and FQNNGV. The CDR3 sequence is 15 residues long. The CDR3 coding sequence is TGTGCCAGCAGCGTGACTAGCGGGAGTACTTACGAGCAGTACTTC. Residues: CASSVTSGSTYEQYF.